This T cell receptor (beta chain) was identified during a study of T cell repertoires in cytomegalovirus infection (dated by TCRdb to about 2019). The study in broad terms: Donor HLA type was relevant to the analysis, because carriage of CMV infection together with the matching HLA type was indicated by public TCR beta signatures. What the work shows at the level of the full study, not this receptor alone: The ex vivo response was dominated by HLA-C-restricted CMV-specific TCR beta clonotypes, and the single most frequent clonotype in two of eight donors was supplied by these HLA-C-restricted clonotypes. Carriers of CMV infection plus the relevant HLA type were discriminated by the cumulative frequency of public TCR beta family members in the study cohort and in an independent roughly 340-donor cohort.

This clonotype appeared many times. Which antigen it targets is not known. It has no much larger one-base neighbor in the sample; base qualities were not kept. The data were produced on an Illumina HiSeq 1500. TCRdb itself trimmed the public reads at Q25 with fastp, ran MiXCR and retained productive beta chains. Duplicate CDR3 protein sequences are folded into a single record with the most common DNA and genes. The sample profile shows under 200,000 distinct CDR3 sequences; about a tenth of them were found once. The ten largest clones represent approximately 4.2% of the sample. CDR1 and CDR2 are drawn from the germline V gene: SGHTA, FQGNSA. V is pared back by 5 bases and J by 2 bases, with 15 bases lying between the germline termini. The CDR3 starts with the cysteine, ends with the phenylalanine, and has 15 residues. Only the CDR3 portion is preserved as DNA: 45 bases, with reading frame beginning at the first base.

The sequenced sample consisted of PBMCs. The TCR was taken from a human donor in good health (CMV status not recorded). Some clones in this sample may be carry-over from other donors' samples. The V and J segments used are TRBV7-2 and TRBJ2-5; TRBD1 is a possible D gene, resting on 6 matching bases. The CDR3 region reads CASSPGTLEQETQYF. DNA sequence: TGTGCCAGCAGCCCCGGGACACTCGAACAAGAGACCCAGTACTTC.